A selection of T cell receptor beta chains follows, all from one sample in a study of T cells expressing NK-cell markers. With the 5' RACE reads reprocessed, TCRdb shows one record per CDR3 protein and no DNA. The sample yields fewer than 300,000 distinct CDR3 sequences, of which the top ten take up 4.2%. Material for sequencing was blood T cells: a sorted CD56 or NKG2C T cell subset, CD4+ or CD8+ T cells, or bulk PBMC T cells (not recorded which). The receptors here all came from a woman between 18 and 70 years old in good health. The CDR3 runs from the conserved cysteine through the conserved F or W. Expanded clones get a size class; other rows say once, few or many, or leave the size out.

J | size | length | V | CDR3
TRBJ2-1 | - | 17 | TRBV9 | CASSATPQGRSYNEQFF
TRBJ2-6 | - | 16 | TRBV9 | CASSVGQVSGANVLTF
TRBJ1-2 | - | 14 | TRBV5-1 | CASSLEVLGYGYTF
TRBJ1-1 | - | 14 | TRBV12-3/TRBV12-4 | CASRGDRAHTEAFF
TRBJ2-2 | - | 11 | TRBV12-3/TRBV12-4 | CAAGFTGELFF
TRBJ1-4 | - | 14 | TRBV5-1 | CASSLQGTNEKLFF
TRBJ2-3 | - | 14 | TRBV14 | CASSQGLRADTQYF
TRBJ1-1 | - | 13 | TRBV5-1 | CASSSNGITEAFF
TRBJ2-6 | - | 11 | TRBV3-1 | CASSGANVLTF
TRBJ1-1 | - | 14 | TRBV7-6 | CASRLQPMNTEAFF
TRBJ2-3 | - | 14 | TRBV12-3/TRBV12-4 | CASIRLISTDTQYF
TRBJ1-3 | - | 15 | TRBV7-2 | CASSPRATSGNTIYF
TRBJ1-1 | medium-sized | 15 | TRBV7-2 | CASSLVRGSNTEAFF
TRBJ2-3 | - | 17 | TRBV5-1 | CASSLFPDGSSTDTQYF
TRBJ2-1 | - | 17 | TRBV6-1 | CASSESLVGTSGQGQFF
TRBJ1-1 | - | 14 | TRBV25-1 | CASSGSGGRTEAFF
TRBJ1-1 | - | 14 | TRBV20-1 | CSARASGGNTEAFF
TRBJ2-1 | - | 12 | TRBV9 | CASSVQFYEQFF
TRBJ2-4 | - | 14 | TRBV7-3 | CASSQGVAKNIQYF
TRBJ1-1 | - | 13 | TRBV6-1 | CASSPLANTEAFF
TRBJ1-1 | - | 14 | TRBV5-5 | CASSLGGAVTEAFF
TRBJ2-5 | - | 16 | TRBV5-6 | CASSSRGGKGQETQYF
TRBJ1-4 | - | 16 | TRBV12-3/TRBV12-4 | CASSLTGGSGNEKLFF
TRBJ2-7 | - | 16 | TRBV6-2/TRBV6-3 | CASSYEISRSTYEQYF
TRBJ2-1 | - | 16 | TRBV3-1 | CASSRGLAGVFNEQFF
TRBJ1-5 | - | 14 | TRBV7-2 | CASSRDTGLQPQHF
TRBJ1-5 | - | 14 | TRBV7-2 | CASSLTGAQSTQHF
TRBJ1-4 | - | 17 | TRBV4-1 | CASSQAGGGSTNEKLFF
TRBJ2-3 | - | 15 | TRBV12-3/TRBV12-4 | CASSLNRGRTDTQYF
TRBJ1-5 | - | 13 | TRBV11-2 | CASSWGPNQPQHF
TRBJ2-1 | - | 15 | TRBV12-3/TRBV12-4 | CASSSPVGTGDEQFF
TRBJ1-1 | - | 13 | TRBV29-1 | CSVGGGENTEAFF
TRBJ2-7 | - | 16 | TRBV5-1 | CASSKGLAGEWYEQYF
TRBJ1-1 | - | 14 | TRBV27 | CASRPPRENTEAFF
TRBJ2-1 | - | 16 | TRBV30 | CAWTTRGLAARNEQFF
TRBJ2-1 | - | 17 | TRBV6-2/TRBV6-3 | CASGSGTGSSSYNEQFF
TRBJ2-7 | - | 15 | TRBV21-1 | CASGPRGRTSYEQYF
TRBJ2-6 | - | 20 | TRBV18 | CASSRLSDAHSDSGANVLTF
TRBJ2-3 | - | 15 | TRBV7-9 | CASSPSGGHLDTQYF
TRBJ2-3 | - | 16 | TRBV20-1 | CSAGTISRTGTDTQYF
TRBJ1-2 | - | 17 | TRBV6-5 | CASSYSAEGFWDYGYTF
TRBJ2-7 | - | 18 | TRBV3-1 | CASSPQTRLAGAAHEQYF
TRBJ2-2 | - | 12 | TRBV7-2 | CASSLERVELFF
TRBJ1-2 | - | 14 | TRBV9 | CASSVGRGLYGYTF
TRBJ2-1 | - | 15 | TRBV6-5 | CASSSELGEYNEQFF
TRBJ2-7 | - | 14 | TRBV4-2 | CASSPGANSYEQYF
TRBJ1-5 | - | 14 | TRBV6-1 | CASRIRGTNQPQHF
TRBJ1-1 | - | 15 | TRBV5-1 | CASSRGDTKNTEAFF
TRBJ2-5 | - | 13 | TRBV7-2 | CASSAQTQETQYF
TRBJ2-3 | - | 16 | TRBV27 | CASSPAGTVLTDTQYF
TRBJ2-1 | - | 12 | TRBV20-1 | CSAREGTLEQFF
TRBJ2-5 | - | 14 | TRBV5-1 | CASSLVGNQETQYF
TRBJ1-4 | - | 15 | TRBV7-9 | CASSLGVQGNEKLFF
TRBJ2-2 | - | 14 | TRBV5-5 | CASSLDPKRGELFF